The table lists the clone carrying this T cell receptor (beta chain) with a few counts. The antigen is unknown. With 7 bases clipped from V and 3 bases from J, the junction kept 5 bases outside the gene matches. This CDR3 has 14 amino acids. Germline lookup yields CDR1 MDHEN and CDR2 SYDVKM. This sample is drawn from a study of blood T cells in healthy people across ages. Study-wide results and caveats: Higher diversity, along with more naive CD4+ cells, distinguished long-lived donors from aged donors.

A second PCR of about 7 to 12 cycles used a sample-barcoded 5' primer and a J-beta primer mix. Per-sample output comprised a minimum of 2.5 million paired-end reads containing CDR3. MiXCR, applied by TCRdb to the 5' RACE reads, yields one record per CDR3 protein. The sample includes hundreds of thousands of distinct CDR3 sequences, 22% seen only once; the top ten take around 22%. It was ten milliliters of peripheral blood that were drawn from each donor. The gene calls are TRBV28 and TRBJ2-3; 9 nucleotides align to TRBD1. Sample: blood. The receptor was isolated from a man aged 65-85 years in good health. The CDR3 bases are TGTGCCAGCAAAACAGGGGGCCAGACAGATACGCAGTATTTT. It encodes CASKTGGQTDTQYF.